This T cell receptor beta chain emerged from a study of blood T cell repertoires in COVID-19. Produced via immunoSEQ multiplex PCR; TCRdb's table is partial and in-frame only. Of 250,000 to 350,000 clones in the sample, around 85% were seen once. Germline CDR1 is KGHSH and CDR2 is LQKENI. Trimming took 3 bases from V and 7 from J; bases not matched to a gene: 4. The CDR3 spans 15 residues. Sequencing input: peripheral blood. The TCR sequence derives from a human donor with COVID-19, enrolled during active disease. The donor label of this sample is uncertain. This chain uses TRBV18 with TRBJ2-1; 12 nucleotides match TRBD2. CDR3 nucleotide sequence: TGTGCCAGCTCACCGACTAGCGGGAGAAGGAATGAGCAGTTCTTC. Amino acid sequence: CASSPTSGRRNEQFF.